The sequence of this T cell receptor (beta chain) was determined in a study of blood T cells in healthy people across ages. Points from the study as a whole: Measured against age, TCR beta diversity per million T cells decreased in a roughly linear manner.

The CDR3 contains 14 residues. Trimming removed 4 bases from V and 11 bases from J, with 18 bases in between. CDR1 and CDR2 (germline): MNHEY, SMNVEV (reference sequence). It was with a sample-barcoded 5' primer and a J-beta primer mix that a second PCR of roughly 6 to 11 cycles was run. MiXCR was run by TCRdb on the 5' RACE reads, yielding one entry per CDR3 protein. The sample has approximately 770,000 distinct CDR3 sequences; more than 45% are singletons. As to this clonotype: Antigen unknown.

This TCR derives from a man aged 30 to 39 in good health. The material sequenced was blood. This chain uses TRBV27 with TRBJ2-1, with D possibly being TRBD2 (7 bases). CDR3 sequence: CASSSLQLGGQQFF. In DNA, the CDR3 is TGTGCCAGCAGTTCCCTGCAATTGGGGGGGCAGCAGTTCTTC.